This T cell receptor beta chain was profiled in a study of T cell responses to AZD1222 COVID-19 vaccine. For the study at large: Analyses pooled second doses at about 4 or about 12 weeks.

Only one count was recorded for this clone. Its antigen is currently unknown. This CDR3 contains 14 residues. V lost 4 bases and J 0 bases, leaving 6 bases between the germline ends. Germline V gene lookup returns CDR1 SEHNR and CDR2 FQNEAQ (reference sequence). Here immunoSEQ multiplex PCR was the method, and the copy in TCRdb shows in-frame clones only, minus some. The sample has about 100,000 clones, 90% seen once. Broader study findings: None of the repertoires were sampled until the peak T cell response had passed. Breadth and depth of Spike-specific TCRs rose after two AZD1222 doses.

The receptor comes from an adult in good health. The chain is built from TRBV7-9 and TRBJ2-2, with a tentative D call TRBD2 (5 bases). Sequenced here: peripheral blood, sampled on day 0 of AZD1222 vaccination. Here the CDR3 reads CASSSGTNTGELFF. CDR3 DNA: TGTGCCAGCAGCTCGGGGACGAACACCGGGGAGCTGTTTTTT.